This T cell receptor (beta chain) is from a study of T-cell reconstitution after alpha-beta-depleted transplantation in children (TCRdb year 2016). With respect to the entire study: The study quantitatively tracked T-cell immune reconstitution after TCRalphabeta/CD19-depleted allogeneic hematopoietic cell transplantation in children using TCR repertoire profiling.

Points the paper makes about the study in general: The apparently early alphabetaT-cell count recovery about two months after transplant was reportedly dependent on only several hundred rapidly expanded clones derived from non-depleted graft cells. Over the following months the frequencies of hyperexpanded clones went down, and after one year T-cell counts and TCRbeta diversity were mostly credited to newly produced T cells. The high TCRbeta diversity at day 60 in some patients was ascribed to recipient T cells and intrathymic progenitors that had survived conditioning.

Spanning cysteine to phenylalanine, the CDR3 consists of 16 amino acids. Kept here is only the CDR3 DNA, which spans 48 bases and is read in frame from base 1. The V end loses 1 base and the J end loses 1 base, and a stretch of 11 bases separates them. CDR1 is given as LNHNV and CDR2 as YYDKDF, both from the germline V gene (reference sequence). Libraries were constructed by PCR. Sequencer: Illumina HiSeq 2500. TCR library preparation used molecular barcoding, with unique molecular identifiers applied to normalize quantification of the TCRbeta repertoire. The public reads were reanalyzed by TCRdb: fastp trimming at Q25, MiXCR alignment, in-frame beta chains only. For every CDR3 protein sequence, its rows merge into one entry that carries the most common genes and DNA. The sample table contains 500,000 to 600,000 distinct CDR3 sequences; only one count was recorded for over 25% of them. Around 36% of the sample comes from the top ten.

Per the publication, the treatment or condition label means: allogeneic hematopoietic cell transplantation with graft depleted of TCRalphabeta T cells and CD19 B cells. TCRalphabeta/CD19-depleted allogeneic hematopoietic cell grafts were given to the transplant recipients, all of whom were children. Turning to this clonotype: This receptor's antigen is unknown. Per-nucleotide qualities are absent, and no much larger clonotype sits a single base away.

The specimen was PBMCs, collected before TCRalphabeta/CD19-depleted stem cell transplant. The source of this sequence is a boy under two years old with Wiskott-Aldrich syndrome, due to receive a stem cell transplant. The chain joins TRBV15 to TRBJ2-1, with no confidently assigned D gene. The CDR3 is CATSRGVTESYNEQFF. The sequence in DNA is TGTGCCACCAGCAGAGGCGTTACCGAATCCTACAATGAGCAGTTCTTC.